The present T cell receptor (beta chain) was sequenced within a study of early T cells in non-severe SARS-CoV-2 infection. Study in general: Sequencing of unsorted whole blood was done on bulk RNA, leaving chains unpaired.

This clonotype was found many times. Antigen specificity is unknown. In germline, CDR1 is LNHNV, CDR2 YYDKDF (reference sequence). CDR3 length: 12 residues. V lost 0 bases and J 15 bases, leaving 12 bases between the germline ends. Overall study findings and caveats: The VDJdb matching leaned toward anti-spike CD8 responses and overlooked private and CD4 specificities.

Individual cDNA molecules carried attached unique molecular identifiers. TCRdb recomputed calls from the 5' RACE reads with MiXCR, one row per CDR3 protein. The sample yields roughly 30,000 distinct CDR3 sequences, around 5.9% seen once. The rearrangement links TRBV15 to TRBJ2-1; D remains ambiguous. The TCR sequence derives from an adult who was a healthcare worker with PCR-confirmed SARS-CoV-2 infection or an uninfected control (not recorded which). The sample was whole blood. This chain's CDR3 is CATSRDKVVGFF. As DNA, the CDR3 is TGTGCCACCAGCAGAGATAAAGTTGTCGGGTTCTTC.